These 11 T cell receptor beta chains were all obtained from the same sample, sequenced in a study of T cell responses to AZD1222 COVID-19 vaccine. This table comes from immunoSEQ multiplex PCR, and its TCRdb copy is limited to in-frame clones, with some not included. The table shows under 150,000 clones, with about 90% occurring only once. Material: peripheral blood, obtained 28 days after the second AZD1222 dose. Source of these receptors: an adult who received the AZD1222 COVID-19 vaccine.

This chain uses TRBV9 with TRBJ1-2; D is unresolved. CDR1 and CDR2 (germline): SGDLS, YYNGEE. Trimming cost V 1 base and J 4 bases, with 8 bases left between them. The CDR3 has 13 residues. The chain's CDR3 is CASSVHGLYGYTF. CDR3 sequence (DNA): TGTGCCAGCAGCGTACACGGTCTCTATGGCTACACCTTC. Drawing the rest from reference TRBV9 and TRBJ1-2, the complete variable domain is DSGVTQTPKHLITATGQRVTLRCSPRSGDLSVYWYQQSLDQGLQFLIQYYNGEERAKGNILERFSAQQFPDLHSELNLSSLELGDSALYFCASSVHGLYGYTFGSGTRLTVV.

This chain joins TRBV6-2 or TRBV6-3 and TRBJ1-2, with unresolved D. Germline V lookup: CDR1 MNHEY, CDR2 SVGEGT. The CDR3 is 16 residues long. Trimming took off 5 bases at V and 4 bases at J, with 20 bases between the two ends. The CDR3 reads CASSRPWAEAPYGYTF. In DNA, the CDR3 is TGTGCCAGCAGTCGTCCCTGGGCTGAAGCTCCCTATGGCTACACCTTC.

This chain joins TRBV19 and TRBJ2-7; 10 nucleotides match TRBD2. The germline V gene has CDR1 LNHDA and CDR2 SQIVND (reference sequence). Losses at the gene ends were 4 bases for V and 6 bases for J; bases not matched to a gene: 6. The CDR3 is made up of 14 amino acids. The CDR3 nucleotides are TGTGCCAGTAGTACCGGGACTAGCGAGGGCGAGCAGTACTTC. Its translation: CASSTGTSEGEQYF.

The sample holds one count of this clone. The CDR3 DNA reads TGTGCTAGTGGTCTCTCCGGGAACGACGAGCAGTACTTC. Translating gives CASGLSGNDEQYF. The chain is built from TRBV12-5 and TRBJ2-7, with D perhaps TRBD2 (5 bases). The germline V gene has CDR1 LGHNT and CDR2 FRNRAP. V lost 5 bases to trimming and J lost 5 bases, with 13 bases between them. This CDR3 region has 13 residues.

V and J are TRBV9 and TRBJ2-3, with 10 bases matching TRBD1. This CDR3 region has 14 residues. J was trimmed by 3 bases and V by 4 bases; bases with no gene match: 2. The germline CDR1 and CDR2 sequences are SGDLS and YYNGEE. This CDR3 is CASSQGQGTDTQYF. The CDR3 DNA is TGTGCCAGCAGCCAGGGACAGGGGACAGATACGCAGTATTTT.

The rearrangement joins TRBV7-9 to TRBJ1-2; TRBD1 is a possible D gene (5 bases). The V end lost 5 bases, the J end lost 4 bases, and 17 bases lay between the germline ends. The CDR3 has 15 residues. The germline V gene encodes CDR1 SEHNR and CDR2 FQNEAQ (reference sequence). The CDR3 DNA reads TGTGCCAGCAGCCCCCCGGGGCAGTCGGTCTATGGCTACACCTTC. Amino acid sequence: CASSPPGQSVYGYTF.

About this clone: The identical CDR3 is also encoded by other nucleotide sequences in the sample. Here the CDR3 DNA reads TGTGCCAGCAGCTTGGGCCAGGGGGCGTACGAGCAGTACTTC. The encoded protein is CASSLGQGAYEQYF. The chain carries TRBV5-4 and TRBJ2-7; the match to TRBD1 covers 8 bases. The CDR3 is 14 residues long. Losses at the gene ends were 0 bases for V and 4 bases for J; bases not matched to a gene: 3. Germline CDR1 is SGHNT and CDR2 is YYREEE (reference sequence).

The chain uses TRBV5-4 and TRBJ1-5; TRBD1 aligns across 7 bases. Germline V gene sequence: CDR1 SGHNT, CDR2 YYREEE (reference sequence). V was pared by 3 bases and J by 4 bases, with 10 bases of the junction left unmatched. The CDR3 spans 16 residues. CDR3 sequence: CASSWGGGTVNQPQHF. Here the CDR3 DNA reads TGTGCCAGCAGCTGGGGGGGAGGGACAGTAAATCAGCCCCAGCATTTT.

The V call is TRBV10-2, the J call TRBJ2-3, with 10 positions matching TRBD2. CDR3 length: 17 amino acids. Germline assignment: CDR1 WSHSY and CDR2 SAAADI. V lost 0 bases, J lost 5 bases, and 8 bases stayed unmatched. The CDR3 nucleotides are TGCGCCAGCAGTGAGTCATTTCGAGCGGGAGGGGGAGATACGCAGTATTTT. Translated: CASSESFRAGGGDTQYF.

The chain recombines TRBV10-3 with TRBJ1-1; 7 positions match TRBD1. J was trimmed by 0 bases and V by 8 bases; bases with no gene match: 9. This CDR3 region has 15 residues. Germline CDR1 is ENHRY and CDR2 is SYGVKD. The CDR3 region has the DNA TGTGCCATCCGGGAAGTGGACAGGCTGAACACTGAAGCTTTCTTT. It is translated as CAIREVDRLNTEAFF.

This chain links TRBV11-2 with TRBJ2-5; D unresolved. Germline V gene lookup returns CDR1 SGHAT and CDR2 FQNNGV. This CDR3 spans 16 amino acids. The germline V and J ends were trimmed by 1 base and 1 base, with 13 bases remaining between them. CDR3 sequence reads: CASSLGFAVPQETQYF. CDR3 nucleotide sequence: TGTGCCAGCAGCTTAGGATTCGCTGTGCCCCAAGAGACCCAGTACTTC.